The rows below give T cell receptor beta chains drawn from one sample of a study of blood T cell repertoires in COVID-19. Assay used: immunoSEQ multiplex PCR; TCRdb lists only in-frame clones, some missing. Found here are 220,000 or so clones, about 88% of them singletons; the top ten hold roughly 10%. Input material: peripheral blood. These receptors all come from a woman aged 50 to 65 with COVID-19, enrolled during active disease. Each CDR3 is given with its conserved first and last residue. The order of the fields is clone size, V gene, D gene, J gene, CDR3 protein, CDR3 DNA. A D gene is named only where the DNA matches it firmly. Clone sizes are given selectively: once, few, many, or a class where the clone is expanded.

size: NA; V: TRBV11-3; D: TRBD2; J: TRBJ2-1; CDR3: CASSLASGAYNEQFF; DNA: TGTGCCAGCAGCTTAGCTAGCGGGGCCTACAATGAGCAGTTCTTC
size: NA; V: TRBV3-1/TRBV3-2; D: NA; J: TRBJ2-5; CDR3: CAVAGDDRGMVQETQYF; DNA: TGTGCCGTCGCGGGGGACGACAGGGGAATGGTCCAAGAGACCCAGTACTTC
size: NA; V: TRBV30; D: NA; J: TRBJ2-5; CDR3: CAWNKRGSGETQYF; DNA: TGTGCCTGGAATAAGAGGGGGAGTGGAGAGACCCAGTACTTC
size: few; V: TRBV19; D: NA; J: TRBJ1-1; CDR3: CASSAGPSMNTEAFF; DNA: TGTGCCAGTAGTGCGGGCCCAAGCATGAACACTGAAGCTTTCTTT
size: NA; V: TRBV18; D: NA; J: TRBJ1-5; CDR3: CASSPGLLQPQHF; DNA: TGTGCCAGCTCTCCAGGGCTCCTTCAGCCCCAGCATTTT
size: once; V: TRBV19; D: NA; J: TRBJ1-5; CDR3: CASSILETAYNQPQHF; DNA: TGTGCCAGTAGTATTCTAGAGACGGCCTACAATCAGCCCCAGCATTTT
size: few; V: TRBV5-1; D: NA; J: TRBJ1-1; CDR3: CASHTAQRAEAFF; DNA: TGCGCCAGCCATACAGCCCAGAGGGCTGAAGCTTTCTTT
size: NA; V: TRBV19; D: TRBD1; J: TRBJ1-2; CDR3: CASSTPGQVWGYTF; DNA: TGTGCCAGTAGTACCCCGGGACAGGTCTGGGGCTACACCTTC
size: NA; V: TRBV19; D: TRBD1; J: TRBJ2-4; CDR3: CASSIRTGLKNIQYF; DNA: TGTGCCAGTAGTATCCGGACAGGGTTGAAAAACATTCAGTACTTC
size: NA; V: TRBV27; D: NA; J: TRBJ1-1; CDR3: CASSFGREAEAFF; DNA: TGTGCCAGCAGTTTTGGCAGGGAGGCTGAAGCTTTCTTT
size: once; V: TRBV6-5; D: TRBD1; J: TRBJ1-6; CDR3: CASRQGAYRNSPLHF; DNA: TGTGCCAGCAGACAGGGGGCTTACCGGAATTCACCCCTCCACTTT
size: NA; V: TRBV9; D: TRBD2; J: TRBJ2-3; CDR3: CASSVGRTGGLADTQYF; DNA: TGTGCCAGCAGCGTAGGAAGGACGGGGGGGCTGGCAGATACGCAGTATTTT
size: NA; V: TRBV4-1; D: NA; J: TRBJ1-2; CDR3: CASSQVLKGRGPWRYGYTF; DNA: TGCGCCAGCAGCCAAGTGTTGAAGGGGAGGGGACCGTGGAGGTATGGCTACACCTTC
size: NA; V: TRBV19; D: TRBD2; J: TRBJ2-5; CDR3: CASSTPGGGGTQYF; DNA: TGTGCCAGTAGTACCCCGGGAGGGGGTGGGACCCAGTACTTC
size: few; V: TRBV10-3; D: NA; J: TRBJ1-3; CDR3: CAISLEPRNTIYF; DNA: TGTGCCATCAGTCTTGAACCTAGAAACACCATATATTTT
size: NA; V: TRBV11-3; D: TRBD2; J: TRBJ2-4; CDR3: CASSPGGIIAKNIQYF; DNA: TGTGCCAGCAGCCCGGGGGGAATAATAGCCAAAAACATTCAGTACTTC
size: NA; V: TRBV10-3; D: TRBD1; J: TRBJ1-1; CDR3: CAIKGQGNLNTEAFF; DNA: TGTGCCATCAAAGGACAGGGAAACTTGAACACTGAAGCTTTCTTT
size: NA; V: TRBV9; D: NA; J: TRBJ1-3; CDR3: CASSARSSGNTIYF; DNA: TGTGCCAGCAGCGCTCGGAGTTCTGGAAACACCATATATTTT
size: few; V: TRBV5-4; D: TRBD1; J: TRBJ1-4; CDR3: CASSPGQGYSNEKLFF; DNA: TGTGCCAGCAGCCCTGGACAGGGCTACTCTAATGAAAAACTGTTTTTT
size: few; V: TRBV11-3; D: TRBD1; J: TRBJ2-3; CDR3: CASSLGQGAGTDTQYF; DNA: TGTGCCAGCAGCTTGGGACAGGGGGCGGGCACAGATACGCAGTATTTT
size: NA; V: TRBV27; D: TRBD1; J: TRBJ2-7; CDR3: CASSTDRGRGEQYF; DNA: TGTGCCAGCAGTACAGACAGGGGGCGCGGCGAGCAGTACTTC
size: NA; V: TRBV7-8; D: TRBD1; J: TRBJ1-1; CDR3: CASATGYMNTEAFF; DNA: TGTGCCAGCGCGACAGGGTATATGAACACTGAAGCTTTCTTT
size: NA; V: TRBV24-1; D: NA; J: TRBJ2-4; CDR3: CATAGGAEDIQYF; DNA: TGTGCCACGGCGGGCGGCGCTGAGGACATTCAGTACTTC
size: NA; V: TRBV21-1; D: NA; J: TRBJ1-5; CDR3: CASSPPADGTGDHSNQPQHF; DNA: TGTGCCAGCAGCCCCCCCGCTGATGGGACAGGGGACCATAGCAATCAGCCCCAGCATTTT
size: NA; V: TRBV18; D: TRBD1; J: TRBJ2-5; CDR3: CASSPGTGGHETQYF; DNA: TGTGCCAGCTCACCGGGGACAGGGGGGCACGAGACCCAGTACTTC
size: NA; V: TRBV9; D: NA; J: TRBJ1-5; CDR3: CASSVGGSGQPQHF; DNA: TGTGCCAGCAGCGTAGGCGGGTCGGGTCAGCCCCAGCATTTT
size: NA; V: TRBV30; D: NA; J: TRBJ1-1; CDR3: CAWSVQGNTEAFF; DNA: TGTGCCTGGAGTGTACAGGGGAACACTGAAGCTTTCTTT
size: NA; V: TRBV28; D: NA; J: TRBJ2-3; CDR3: CASSFQDTQYF; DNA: TGTGCCAGCAGTTTTCAGGATACGCAGTATTTT
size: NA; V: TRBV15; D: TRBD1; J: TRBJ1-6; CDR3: CATSPGQGRWNSPLHF; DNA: TGTGCCACCAGCCCGGGACAGGGGCGGTGGAATTCACCCCTCCACTTT
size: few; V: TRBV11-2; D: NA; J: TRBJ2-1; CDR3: CASSLAGGLGKFF; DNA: TGTGCCAGCAGCTTAGCCGGGGGGCTCGGGAAGTTCTTC
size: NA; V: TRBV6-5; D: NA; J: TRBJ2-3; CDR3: CASSYRGSTDTQYF; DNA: TGTGCCAGCAGTTACCGAGGAAGCACAGATACGCAGTATTTT
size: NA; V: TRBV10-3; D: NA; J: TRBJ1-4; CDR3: CAISEGRPNEKLFF; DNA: TGTGCCATCAGTGAGGGCAGGCCGAATGAAAAACTGTTTTTT
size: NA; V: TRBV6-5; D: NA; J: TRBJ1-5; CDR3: CASSPTRHSNQPQHF; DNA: TGTGCCAGCAGCCCCACAAGACACAGCAATCAGCCCCAGCATTTT
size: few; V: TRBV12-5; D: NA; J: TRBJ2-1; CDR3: CASGSGGFQFF; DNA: TGTGCTAGTGGTTCGGGGGGCTTCCAGTTCTTC
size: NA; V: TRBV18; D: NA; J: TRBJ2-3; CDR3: CASSYGDIVDTQYF; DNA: TGTGCCAGCTCATACGGGGATATCGTCGATACGCAGTATTTT
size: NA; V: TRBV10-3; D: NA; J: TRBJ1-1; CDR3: CAISPGGREAFF; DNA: TGTGCCATCAGCCCGGGGGGGAGGGAAGCTTTCTTT
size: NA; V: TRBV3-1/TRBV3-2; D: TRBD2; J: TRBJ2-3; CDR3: CASSPRQRGGTDTQYF; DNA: TGTGCCAGCAGCCCAAGGCAGCGGGGGGGCACAGATACGCAGTATTTT
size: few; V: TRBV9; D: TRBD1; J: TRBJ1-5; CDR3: CASSPRQGGQPQHF; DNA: TGTGCCAGCAGCCCTCGACAGGGCGGGCAGCCCCAGCATTTT
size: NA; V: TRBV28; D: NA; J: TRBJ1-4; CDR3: CASRGPRDKNGEKLFF; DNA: TGTGCCAGCAGAGGCCCCCGGGACAAAAATGGTGAAAAACTGTTTTTT
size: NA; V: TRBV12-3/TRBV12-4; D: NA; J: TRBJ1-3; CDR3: CASSPETRNTIYF; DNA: TGTGCCAGCAGTCCGGAAACTAGGAACACCATATATTTT
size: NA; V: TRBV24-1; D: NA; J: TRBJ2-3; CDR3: CATSLNYPTDTQYF; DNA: TGTGCCACCAGCTTGAACTATCCCACAGATACGCAGTATTTT
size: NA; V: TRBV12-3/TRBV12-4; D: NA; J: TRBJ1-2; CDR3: CASSPAPRGYTF; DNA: TGTGCCAGCAGTCCCGCTCCCCGGGGCTACACCTTC
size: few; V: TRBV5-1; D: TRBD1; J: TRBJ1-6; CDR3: CASSKGQGGSPLHF; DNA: TGCGCCAGCAGCAAGGGACAGGGAGGTTCACCCCTCCACTTT
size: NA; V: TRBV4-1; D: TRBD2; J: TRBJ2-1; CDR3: CASSQAERGRNEQFF; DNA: TGCGCCAGCAGCCAAGCGGAGCGGGGGAGAAATGAGCAGTTCTTC
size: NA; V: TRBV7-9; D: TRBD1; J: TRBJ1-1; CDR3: CASSPGQVHTEAFF; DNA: TGTGCCAGCAGCCCGGGACAGGTGCACACTGAAGCTTTCTTT
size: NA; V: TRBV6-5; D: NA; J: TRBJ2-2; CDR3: CASSYMGRNTGELFF; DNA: TGTGCCAGCAGTTACATGGGCAGGAACACCGGGGAGCTGTTTTTT
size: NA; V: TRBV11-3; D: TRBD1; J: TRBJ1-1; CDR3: CASSTLGQGFRRAFF; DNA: TGTGCCAGCAGCACCCTGGGACAGGGGTTTCGGAGAGCTTTCTTT
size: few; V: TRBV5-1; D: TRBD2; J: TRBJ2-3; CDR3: CASRASGKSTDTQYF; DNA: TGCGCCAGCAGGGCTAGCGGGAAGAGCACAGATACGCAGTATTTT
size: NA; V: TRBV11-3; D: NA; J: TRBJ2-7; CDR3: CASSRRGIDNEQYF; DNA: TGTGCCAGCAGCCGCCGGGGGATCGACAACGAGCAGTACTTC